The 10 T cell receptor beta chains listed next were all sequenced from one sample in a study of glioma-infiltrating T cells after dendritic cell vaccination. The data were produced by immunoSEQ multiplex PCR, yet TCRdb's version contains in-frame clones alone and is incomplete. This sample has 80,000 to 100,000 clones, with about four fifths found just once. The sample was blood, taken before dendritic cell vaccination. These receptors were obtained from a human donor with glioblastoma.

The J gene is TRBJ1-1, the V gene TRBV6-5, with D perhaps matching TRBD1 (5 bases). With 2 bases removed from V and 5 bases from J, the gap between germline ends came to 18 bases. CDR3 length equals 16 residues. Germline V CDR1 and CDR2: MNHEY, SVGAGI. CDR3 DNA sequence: TGTGCCAGCAGTTACGAAGGCTTCCCCCGGGGGACTGAAGCTTTCTTT. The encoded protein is CASSYEGFPRGTEAFF.

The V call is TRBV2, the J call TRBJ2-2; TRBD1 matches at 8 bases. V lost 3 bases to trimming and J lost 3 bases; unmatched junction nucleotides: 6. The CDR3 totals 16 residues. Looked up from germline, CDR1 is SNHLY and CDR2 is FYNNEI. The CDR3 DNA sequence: TGTGCCAGCAGTGAGAGGACAGGGACGTACACCGGGGAGCTGTTTTTT. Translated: CASSERTGTYTGELFF.

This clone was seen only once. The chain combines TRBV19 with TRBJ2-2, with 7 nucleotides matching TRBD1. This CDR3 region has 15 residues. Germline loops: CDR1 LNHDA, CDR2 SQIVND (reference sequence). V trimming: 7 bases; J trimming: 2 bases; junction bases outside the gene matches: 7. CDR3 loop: CASTRGQLNTGELFF. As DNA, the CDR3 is TGTGCCAGTACCAGGGGACAGTTAAACACCGGGGAGCTGTTTTTT.

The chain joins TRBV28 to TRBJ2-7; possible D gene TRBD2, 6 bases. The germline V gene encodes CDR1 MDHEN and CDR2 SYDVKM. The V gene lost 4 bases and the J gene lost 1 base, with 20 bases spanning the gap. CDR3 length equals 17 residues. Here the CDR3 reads CASSWNRLTGRSYEQYF. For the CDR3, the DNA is TGTGCCAGCAGTTGGAACAGACTGACCGGGAGATCCTACGAGCAGTACTTC.

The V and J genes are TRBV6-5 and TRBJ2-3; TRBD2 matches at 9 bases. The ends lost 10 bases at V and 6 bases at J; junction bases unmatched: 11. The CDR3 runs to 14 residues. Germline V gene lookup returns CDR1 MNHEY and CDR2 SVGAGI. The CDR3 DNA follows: TGTGCCACCGCAAGTGGGGCGGGAGGGGATACGCAGTATTTT. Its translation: CATASGAGGDTQYF.

The CDR3 reads CASSTQAEGSEYF. CDR3 nucleotide sequence: TGTGCCAGCAGCACGCAGGCGGAGGGAAGTGAGTACTTC. V and J are TRBV7-8 and TRBJ2-7, with D possibly matching TRBD2 (6 bases). Germline CDR1 is SGHVS and CDR2 is FQNEAQ. This CDR3 region has 13 residues. The V end was cut by 5 bases, the J end by 11 bases, with 19 bases between.

The CDR3 here is CAISESRVGVPPPGELFF. In DNA form, the CDR3 reads TGTGCCATCAGTGAGTCGAGGGTTGGCGTTCCGCCCCCCGGGGAGCTGTTTTTT. The V gene is TRBV10-3, the J gene TRBJ2-2; TRBD2 is a possible D gene (5 bases). The germline V gene has CDR1 ENHRY and CDR2 SYGVKD. The CDR3 runs 18 residues. V gave up 0 bases and J gave up 6 bases, with 20 bases separating them.

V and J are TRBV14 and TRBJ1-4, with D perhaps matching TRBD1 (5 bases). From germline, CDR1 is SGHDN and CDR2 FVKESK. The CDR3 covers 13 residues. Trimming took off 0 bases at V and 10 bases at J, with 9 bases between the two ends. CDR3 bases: TGTGCCAGCAGCCAAGATTGGCAGGGAAAACTGTTTTTT. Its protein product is CASSQDWQGKLFF. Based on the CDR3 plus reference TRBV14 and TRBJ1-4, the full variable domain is EAGVTQFPSHSVIEKGQTVTLRCDPISGHDNLYWYRRVMGKEIKFLLHFVKESKQDESGMPNNRFLAERTGGTYSTLKVQPAELEDSGVYFCASSQDWQGKLFFGSGTQLSVL.

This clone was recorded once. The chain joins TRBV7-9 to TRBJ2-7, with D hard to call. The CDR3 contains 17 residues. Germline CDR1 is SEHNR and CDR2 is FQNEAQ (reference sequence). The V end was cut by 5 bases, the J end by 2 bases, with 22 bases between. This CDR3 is CASSRSPLGRLTYEQYF. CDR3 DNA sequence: TGTGCCAGCAGCCGATCCCCGTTGGGCCGGCTTACCTACGAGCAGTACTTC.

The CDR3 sequence is CASSVRDRGGWAKNIQYF. In nucleotides, the CDR3 is TGCGCCAGCAGTGTGCGGGACAGAGGTGGGTGGGCCAAAAACATTCAGTACTTC. The V gene is TRBV10-2, the J gene TRBJ2-4; D might be TRBD1 (7 bases). The V end was cut by 4 bases, the J end by 1 base, with 20 bases between. Germline V gene lookup returns CDR1 WSHSY and CDR2 SAAADI. This CDR3 is built from 18 residues.